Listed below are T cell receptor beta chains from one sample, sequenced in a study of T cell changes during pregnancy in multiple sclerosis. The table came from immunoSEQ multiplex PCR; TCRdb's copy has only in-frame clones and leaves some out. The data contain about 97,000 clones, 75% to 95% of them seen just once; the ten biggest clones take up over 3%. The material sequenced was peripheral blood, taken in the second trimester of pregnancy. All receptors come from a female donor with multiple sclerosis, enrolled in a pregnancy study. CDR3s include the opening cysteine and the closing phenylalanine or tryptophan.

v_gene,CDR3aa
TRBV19,CASMSGGEGYEQFF
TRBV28,CASGATGAYGYTF
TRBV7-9,CASSPGQIYGYTF
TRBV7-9,CATSSGSGGELFF
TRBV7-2,CASSPNDRLNQPQHF
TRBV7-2,CASSPPGQLNEKLFF
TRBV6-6,CASTSGQGRRNTIYF
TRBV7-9,CASSSYRETDLDTQYF
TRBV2,CASRAEQFF
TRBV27,CASRSSGLMNTEAFF
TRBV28,CASSLVRYQETQYF
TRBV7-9,CASSLERYGYTF
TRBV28,CASSSPGRMREQYF
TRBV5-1,CASSSGLAGAYEQYF
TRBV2,CASTPGGLNTEAFF
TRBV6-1,CASRGTATNEKLFF
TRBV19,CASSDRGTYNEQFF
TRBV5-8,CASSLGQGVPYEQYF
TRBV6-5,CASIGQASGNTIYF
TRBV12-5,CASGPTSNYGYTF
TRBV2,CASSESLAGLYNEQFF
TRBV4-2,CASSQEWTGSGTGELFF
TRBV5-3,CARGTGRDRTNEKLFF
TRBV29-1,CSVEGQGLNYGYTF
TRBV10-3,CAISVKGDETQYF
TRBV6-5,CASSGGGTGELFF
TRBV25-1,CASSDQKLDRAYGYTF
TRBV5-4,CASSFSQQSTGELFF
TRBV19,CASSIVAGLDEQYF
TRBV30,CAWTSWVGELFF
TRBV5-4,CASSPPGQGSYEQYF
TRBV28,CASSLKQNTDTQYF
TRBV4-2,CASSPQTDTQYF
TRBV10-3,CAISDSRGPDTQYF
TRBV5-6,CASSLGGVNEQFF
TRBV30,CAWRREGETQYF
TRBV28,CASSRLAGIYNEQFF
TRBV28,CASSWPGLEQFF
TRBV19,CASSLQGGNQPQHF
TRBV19,CASSAGRGGPQPQHF
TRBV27,CASGRISHMNTEAFF